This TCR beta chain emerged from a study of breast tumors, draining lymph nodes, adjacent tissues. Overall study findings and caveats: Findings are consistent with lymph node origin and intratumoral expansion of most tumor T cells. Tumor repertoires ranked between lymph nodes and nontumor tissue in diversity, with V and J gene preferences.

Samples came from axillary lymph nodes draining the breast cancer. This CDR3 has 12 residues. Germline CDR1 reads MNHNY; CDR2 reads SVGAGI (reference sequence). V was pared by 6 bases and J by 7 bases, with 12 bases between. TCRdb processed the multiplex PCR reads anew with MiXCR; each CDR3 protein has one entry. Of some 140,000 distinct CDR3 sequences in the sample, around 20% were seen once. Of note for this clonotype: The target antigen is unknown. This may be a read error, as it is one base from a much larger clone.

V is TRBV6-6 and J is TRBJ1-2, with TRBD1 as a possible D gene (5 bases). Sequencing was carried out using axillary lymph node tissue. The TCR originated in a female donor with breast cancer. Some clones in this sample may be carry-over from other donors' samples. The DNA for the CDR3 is TGTGCCAGCAGGGAACGGGGCTTTGGCTACACCTTC. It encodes CASRERGFGYTF.